This TCR beta chain was recorded in a study of T cell repertoires in cytomegalovirus infection. Study results and caveats: Clonotype analysis showed dominance of the ex vivo response by HLA-C-restricted CMV-specific TCR beta clonotypes.

This clonotype was detected many times. As yet, its antigen is unknown. The V and J ends lost 3 bases and 8 bases respectively, with 19 bases between them. Germline CDR1 and CDR2: SGHTA and FQGNSA. This CDR3 has 15 amino acids. Using its own MiXCR run on the reads, TCRdb lists one record per CDR3 protein. The table records around 260,000 distinct CDR3 sequences, approximately 9.2% of them present only once. Input material: PBMCs. This TCR came from a human donor in good health (CMV status not recorded). Some clones in this sample may be carry-over from other donors' samples. The chain couples TRBV7-2 to TRBJ1-2; D gene unclear. CDR3: CASSFDQNSPRGYTF. CDR3 in DNA: TGTGCCAGCAGCTTTGACCAAAACAGCCCTAGGGGCTACACCTTC.